This T cell receptor beta chain is drawn from a study of T cells expressing NK-cell markers. TCRdb derives one entry per CDR3 protein from the 5' RACE reads, leaving out DNA. The sample table includes a few hundred thousand distinct CDR3 sequences. The specimen was blood T cells: a sorted CD56 or NKG2C T cell subset, CD4+ or CD8+ T cells, or bulk PBMC T cells (not recorded which). The receptor was isolated from a man aged 18-75 years in good health.

CDR3 sequence: CASSSTEGNEKLFF. This rearrangement joins TRBV7-9 to TRBJ1-4. CDR1 and CDR2 from the germline V gene are SEHNR and FQNEAQ (reference sequence). The CDR3 runs to 14 residues.